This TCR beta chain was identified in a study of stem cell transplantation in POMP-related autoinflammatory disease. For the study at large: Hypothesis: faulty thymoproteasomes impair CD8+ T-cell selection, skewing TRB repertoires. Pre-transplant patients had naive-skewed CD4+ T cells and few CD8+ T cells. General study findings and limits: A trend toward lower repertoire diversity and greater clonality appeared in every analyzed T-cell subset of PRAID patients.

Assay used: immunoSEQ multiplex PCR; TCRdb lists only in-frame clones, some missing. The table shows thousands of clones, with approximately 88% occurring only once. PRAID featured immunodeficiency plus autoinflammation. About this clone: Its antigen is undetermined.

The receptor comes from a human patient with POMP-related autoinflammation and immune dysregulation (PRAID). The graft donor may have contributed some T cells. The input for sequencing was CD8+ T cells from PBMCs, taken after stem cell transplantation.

The CDR3 DNA reads as TGTGCCAGCAGTACGCCGGGACAGGGCTCGAACACTGAAGCTTTCTTT. This gives the protein CASSTPGQGSNTEAFF. The rearrangement joins TRBV7-9 to TRBJ1-1; 9 bases map to TRBD1. The CDR3 has 16 residues. CDR1 and CDR2 (germline): SEHNR, FQNEAQ (reference sequence). Losses at the gene ends were 6 bases for V and 1 base for J; bases not matched to a gene: 9.